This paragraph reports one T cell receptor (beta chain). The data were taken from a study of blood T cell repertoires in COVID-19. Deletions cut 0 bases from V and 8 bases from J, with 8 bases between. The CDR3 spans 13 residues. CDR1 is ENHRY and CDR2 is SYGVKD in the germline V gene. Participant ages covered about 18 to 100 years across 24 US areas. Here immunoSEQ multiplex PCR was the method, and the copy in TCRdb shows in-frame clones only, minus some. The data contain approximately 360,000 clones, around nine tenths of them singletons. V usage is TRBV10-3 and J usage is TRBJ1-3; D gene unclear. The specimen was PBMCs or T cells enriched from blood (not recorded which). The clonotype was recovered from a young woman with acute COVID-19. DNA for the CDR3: TGTGCCATCAGTGAGTCGGCGGCGGACACCATATATTTT. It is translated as CAISESAADTIYF.